The TCR beta chain described here comes from a study of T cell responses to AZD1222 COVID-19 vaccine. The wider study: Analysis merged second doses at about 4 or about 12 weeks. Whole-study results and caveats: The CD4 TCRs associated with vaccination extended across spike and predominated at 160-218 and 743-854. Unmutated variant regions are reportedly the target of nearly half of TCRs that are spike-specific. The sample set comprised mostly white British donors with more females, and clonal diversity was possibly underestimated.

This table comes from immunoSEQ multiplex PCR, and its TCRdb copy is limited to in-frame clones, with some not included. The table shows 95,000 to 150,000 clones, with about 90% occurring only once. On this clone: No antigen is known for it.

The germline CDR1 and CDR2 sequences are LNHDA and SQIVND (reference sequence). V lost 3 bases and J lost 5, with 4 bases in between. The CDR3 is 11 residues long. The sequences come from peripheral blood, collected on day 0 of AZD1222 vaccination. The chain joins TRBV19 to TRBJ1-2; D is unclear. This TCR was sampled from an adult in good health. The CDR3 region has the DNA TGTGCCAGTAGTATGCAATATGGCTACACCTTC. Amino acids: CASSMQYGYTF.